The sequence of this T cell receptor beta chain was determined in a study of blood T cell repertoires in COVID-19. Overall study: The United States, Italy and Spain supplied acute and convalescent COVID-19 samples.

As originally analysed: Estimates of nucleated cell counts were drawn from the amplification of reference gene primers. Here immunoSEQ multiplex PCR was the method, and the copy in TCRdb shows in-frame clones only, minus some. For V, J and clone size, that table is used; D and trimming come from the DNA. The repertoire holds 97,000 or so clones, with less than 95% as singletons. This clone was counted a single time. V was shortened by 6 bases and J by 1 base, with 11 bases between the two germline ends. Germline V lookup: CDR1 SGHDT, CDR2 YYEEEE. The CDR3 has 13 residues. Sample: peripheral blood. The TCR comes from a man aged 55-75 years with acute or convalescent COVID-19. This chain links TRBV5-6 with TRBJ2-7; no definite D call. Here the CDR3 DNA reads TGTGCCAGCAATGGGCAGAATTCCTACGAGCAGTACTTC. Protein: CASNGQNSYEQYF.